These T cell receptor beta chains were read from a single sample in a study of neurological immune-mediated disorders. TCRdb independently ran MiXCR on the 5' RACE reads; one entry per CDR3 protein. The repertoire holds tens of thousands of distinct CDR3 sequences, more than 8.5% seen once, with approximately 9.6% in the top ten. The sequenced material came from PBMCs. All receptors derive from a man between 25 and 39 years old in good health. The CDR3 runs from the conserved cysteine through the conserved F or W. The D gene is left open where the match is weak. For some rows the clone size is stated as once, few or many, or as a class when expanded; others skip it.

D	V	size	J	CDR3	DNA
NA	TRBV28	many	TRBJ2-1	CASSFQLTYNEQFF	TGTGCCAGCAGTTTTCAATTAACCTACAATGAGCAGTTCTTC
TRBD1	TRBV20-1	many	TRBJ2-7	CSARDSGQGFFEQYF	TGCAGTGCTAGAGACTCGGGACAGGGCTTTTTCGAGCAGTACTTC
NA	TRBV7-6	many	TRBJ2-2	CASSSFIGELFF	TGTGCCAGCAGCTCATTCATCGGGGAGCTGTTTTTT
NA	TRBV15	many	TRBJ2-1	CATSSRSRRFSDNEQFF	TGTGCCACCAGCTCCCGCTCACGCCGCTTTAGTGACAATGAGCAGTTCTTC
NA	TRBV12-3/TRBV12-4	many	TRBJ2-1	CASSPIRGEQFF	TGTGCCAGCAGCCCTATCCGGGGTGAGCAGTTCTTC
NA	TRBV9	many	TRBJ2-5	CASSVVGGKSETQYF	TGTGCCAGCAGCGTAGTGGGCGGGAAGTCGGAGACCCAGTACTTC
NA	TRBV6-5	NA	TRBJ2-6	CASSRGAGANVLTF	TGTGCCAGCAGCCGTGGGGCTGGGGCCAACGTCCTGACTTTC
TRBD1	TRBV5-1	many	TRBJ2-7	CASRAGTAYEQYF	TGCGCCAGCAGGGCCGGGACAGCCTACGAGCAGTACTTC
TRBD2	TRBV7-2	many	TRBJ2-1	CASSSSTSGRVEQFF	TGTGCCAGCAGCTCGTCGACTAGCGGCAGGGTTGAGCAGTTCTTC
TRBD1	TRBV29-1	many	TRBJ2-3	CSVDGQGTDTQYF	TGCAGCGTTGACGGACAGGGCACAGATACGCAGTATTTT
TRBD1	TRBV7-2	many	TRBJ1-5	CASSSDAPQTGPNQPQHF	TGTGCCAGCAGCTCGGACGCTCCTCAGACAGGGCCAAATCAGCCCCAGCATTTT
TRBD1	TRBV28	few	TRBJ2-7	CASSLPPEGRGHEQYF	TGTGCCAGCAGTTTACCTCCGGAGGGCAGGGGGCACGAGCAGTACTTC
NA	TRBV4-1	many	TRBJ2-1	CASSQLGPREGDNEQFF	TGCGCCAGCAGCCAACTGGGACCCCGTGAAGGTGACAATGAGCAGTTCTTC
TRBD1	TRBV5-1	many	TRBJ1-5	CASSQTGADQPQHF	TGCGCCAGCAGCCAGACAGGGGCGGACCAGCCCCAGCATTTT
NA	TRBV18	many	TRBJ2-5	CASSPGGASRETQYF	TGTGCCAGCTCACCCGGCGGGGCGTCGAGGGAGACCCAGTACTTC
TRBD1	TRBV10-3	many	TRBJ1-2	CAISESRDSSSGYTF	TGTGCCATCAGTGAGTCGAGGGACAGCTCTTCTGGCTACACCTTC
NA	TRBV10-3	many	TRBJ2-3	CAMGSTDTQYF	TGTGCCATGGGGAGCACAGATACGCAGTATTTT
NA	TRBV28	many	TRBJ1-5	CASRNSIQPQHF	TGTGCCAGCAGGAACAGTATCCAGCCCCAGCATTTT
NA	TRBV5-1	many	TRBJ2-3	CASSLPPTDTQYF	TGCGCCAGCAGCTTGCCCCCAACAGATACGCAGTATTTT
NA	TRBV29-1	many	TRBJ2-3	CSVEVRQTSTDTQYF	TGCAGCGTTGAAGTGAGACAGACTAGCACAGATACGCAGTATTTT
NA	TRBV19	many	TRBJ1-1	CASSAKVRINTEAFF	TGTGCCAGTAGTGCAAAGGTTAGGATCAACACTGAAGCTTTCTTT
NA	TRBV14	many	TRBJ2-7	CASSRSGPAQGQYF	TGTGCCAGCAGCCGTTCCGGGCCAGCACAGGGGCAGTACTTC
NA	TRBV11-2	many	TRBJ1-2	CASVIPAGIDGYTF	TGTGCCAGCGTCATCCCCGCAGGGATAGATGGCTACACCTTC
TRBD2	TRBV4-2	many	TRBJ2-7	CASSQEGTSGSYEQYF	TGTGCCAGCAGCCAAGAAGGCACTAGCGGGAGCTACGAGCAGTACTTC
NA	TRBV7-9	many	TRBJ2-5	CASRQLQETQYF	TGTGCCAGCCGACAGCTACAAGAGACCCAGTACTTC
NA	TRBV20-1	many	TRBJ1-5	CSAWPGNSNQPQHF	TGCAGTGCATGGCCAGGCAATAGCAATCAGCCCCAGCATTTT
TRBD1	TRBV7-2	many	TRBJ1-1	CASSLLGQGFATEAFF	TGTGCCAGCAGCTTATTGGGACAGGGATTCGCCACTGAAGCTTTCTTT
NA	TRBV4-1	many	TRBJ1-5	CASSLTGTALNNGQPQHF	TGCGCCAGCAGCCTAACCGGGACCGCGCTTAATAATGGGCAGCCCCAGCATTTT
NA	TRBV28	many	TRBJ1-6	CASGILTEESPLHF	TGTGCCAGTGGTATCTTAACGGAGGAATCACCCCTCCACTTT
TRBD1	TRBV7-2	many	TRBJ2-7	CASSPRQGRRYF	TGTGCCAGCAGCCCTCGACAGGGGCGCAGGTACTTC
TRBD2	TRBV5-1	many	TRBJ2-5	CASSLSLAGEVETQYF	TGCGCCAGCAGCTTGAGCCTAGCGGGAGAAGTTGAGACCCAGTACTTC
NA	TRBV10-3	many	TRBJ1-1	CAISESTGAEAFF	TGTGCCATCAGTGAGTCGACTGGGGCTGAAGCTTTCTTT
NA	TRBV30	NA	TRBJ2-5	CAWSVSFFERKTQYF	TGTGCCTGGAGTGTATCCTTCTTTGAACGGAAGACCCAGTACTTC
TRBD2	TRBV7-2	many	TRBJ2-5	CASSRTASGQETQYF	TGTGCCAGCAGCCGAACGGCTAGCGGCCAAGAGACCCAGTACTTC
NA	TRBV20-1	many	TRBJ2-3	CSARLQEYTDTQYF	TGCAGTGCTAGATTACAGGAATACACAGATACGCAGTATTTT
NA	TRBV30	NA	TRBJ1-4	CAWSGVSNEKLFF	TGTGCCTGGAGTGGGGTATCGAATGAAAAACTGTTTTTT
NA	TRBV20-1	many	TRBJ1-1	CSARDAGGDTTEAFF	TGCAGTGCTAGAGATGCGGGGGGTGACACCACTGAAGCTTTCTTT
NA	TRBV27	NA	TRBJ2-7	CASSPIQGIIYEQYF	TGTGCCAGCAGTCCCATCCAGGGGATTATCTACGAGCAGTACTTC
NA	TRBV12-3/TRBV12-4	many	TRBJ2-7	CGSSLGVVGYEQYF	TGTGGCAGCAGCCTGGGGGTCGTTGGCTACGAGCAGTACTTC
NA	TRBV15	many	TRBJ2-5	CATSEDRGQETQYF	TGTGCCACCAGCGAGGACAGAGGCCAAGAGACCCAGTACTTC
NA	TRBV20-1	many	TRBJ2-5	CSPPRGGQETQYF	TGCAGTCCTCCACGGGGAGGCCAAGAGACCCAGTACTTC
NA	TRBV7-2	NA	TRBJ2-3	CASSLGQGTTDTQYF	TGTGCCAGCAGCTTAGGCCAAGGGACCACAGATACGCAGTATTTT
NA	TRBV11-3	NA	TRBJ1-1	CASSPQGIRDTEAFF	TGTGCCAGCAGCCCCCAAGGGATTCGGGACACTGAAGCTTTCTTT
NA	TRBV12-3/TRBV12-4	many	TRBJ2-7	CASSFGGPSYEQYF	TGTGCCAGCAGTTTTGGGGGACCGTCCTACGAGCAGTACTTC
TRBD1	TRBV6-7	NA	TRBJ2-7	CASSYFRPRDRAYEQYF	TGTGCCAGCAGTTACTTCCGTCCCCGGGACAGGGCCTACGAGCAGTACTTC
NA	TRBV21-1	many	TRBJ2-7	CASQRLGYEQYF	TGTGCCAGCCAACGGTTAGGCTACGAGCAGTACTTC
NA	TRBV10-3	many	TRBJ2-7	CAISEESYEQYF	TGTGCCATCAGTGAAGAGTCCTACGAGCAGTACTTC
TRBD2	TRBV28	many	TRBJ2-7	CASSPTSGRSYEQYF	TGTGCCAGCAGTCCGACTAGCGGGCGCTCCTACGAGCAGTACTTC
TRBD1	TRBV20-1	many	TRBJ1-1	CSVLQGATEAFF	TGCAGTGTCCTACAGGGGGCCACTGAAGCTTTCTTT
NA	TRBV7-8	NA	TRBJ2-5	CASSLDGNQAETQYF	TGTGCCAGCAGCTTAGATGGGAACCAGGCAGAGACCCAGTACTTC
TRBD1	TRBV20-1	many	TRBJ2-3	CSASRDRSSDTQYF	TGCAGTGCTAGCCGGGACAGGAGTTCAGATACGCAGTATTTT
TRBD1	TRBV6-6	NA	TRBJ1-2	CASSLQGAPPGGYTF	TGTGCCAGCAGTTTACAGGGGGCCCCGCCCGGTGGCTACACCTTC
NA	TRBV20-1	many	TRBJ1-5	CSVGGWGEGASNQPQHF	TGCAGTGTCGGGGGGTGGGGGGAAGGCGCGAGCAATCAGCCCCAGCATTTT
TRBD1	TRBV7-3	NA	TRBJ2-1	CASSLFGTENNEQFF	TGTGCCAGCAGCTTATTTGGGACAGAAAACAATGAGCAGTTCTTC
TRBD1	TRBV29-1	many	TRBJ1-6	CSVEGQDNSPLHF	TGCAGCGTTGAGGGACAGGATAATTCACCCCTCCACTTT
NA	TRBV7-9	many	TRBJ2-7	CASSLGSGKTYEQYF	TGTGCCAGCAGCTTAGGGTCAGGAAAGACCTACGAGCAGTACTTC
NA	TRBV7-6	NA	TRBJ2-1	CASSLALGGRSPYYNEQFF	TGTGCCAGCAGCTTAGCGCTTGGAGGGAGGAGCCCCTACTACAATGAGCAGTTCTTC
NA	TRBV29-1	few	TRBJ1-3	CSVENGHTIYF	TGCAGCGTTGAGAACGGCCACACCATATATTTT
TRBD2	TRBV7-9	many	TRBJ2-1	CASSPVGGSDYNEQFF	TGTGCCAGCAGCCCCGTGGGGGGGAGCGACTACAATGAGCAGTTCTTC
NA	TRBV9	many	TRBJ2-5	CASSVGRVTRETQYF	TGTGCCAGCAGCGTAGGTAGGGTTACGAGGGAGACCCAGTACTTC